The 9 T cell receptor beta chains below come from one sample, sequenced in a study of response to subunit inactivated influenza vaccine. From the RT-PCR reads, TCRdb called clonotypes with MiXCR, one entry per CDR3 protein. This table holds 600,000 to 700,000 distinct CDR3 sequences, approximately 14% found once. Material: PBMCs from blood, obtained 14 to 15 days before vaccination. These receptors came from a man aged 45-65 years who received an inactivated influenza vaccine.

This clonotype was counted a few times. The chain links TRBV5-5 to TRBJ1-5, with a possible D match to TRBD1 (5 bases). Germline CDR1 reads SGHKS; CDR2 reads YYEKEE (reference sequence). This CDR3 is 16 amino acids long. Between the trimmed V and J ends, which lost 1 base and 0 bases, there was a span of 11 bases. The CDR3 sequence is CASSLFRESSNQPQHF. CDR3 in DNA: TGTGCCAGCAGCTTGTTCAGGGAATCTAGCAATCAGCCCCAGCATTTT.

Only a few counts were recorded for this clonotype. CDR3 protein: CSAPSGYHYGYTF. CDR3 nucleotide sequence: TGCAGTGCTCCCTCCGGGTACCACTATGGCTACACCTTC. J is TRBJ1-2 and V is TRBV20-1; D is ambiguous. V was shortened by 5 bases and J by 3 bases, with 13 bases between the two germline ends. Germline values: CDR1 DFQATT, CDR2 SNEGSKA (reference sequence). This CDR3 is built from 13 residues.

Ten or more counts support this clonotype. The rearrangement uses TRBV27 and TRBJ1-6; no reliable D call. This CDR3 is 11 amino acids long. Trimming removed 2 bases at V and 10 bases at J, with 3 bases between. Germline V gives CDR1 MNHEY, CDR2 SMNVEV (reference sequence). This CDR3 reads CASSLPSPLHF. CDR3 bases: TGTGCCAGCAGTTTACCCTCACCCCTCCACTTT.

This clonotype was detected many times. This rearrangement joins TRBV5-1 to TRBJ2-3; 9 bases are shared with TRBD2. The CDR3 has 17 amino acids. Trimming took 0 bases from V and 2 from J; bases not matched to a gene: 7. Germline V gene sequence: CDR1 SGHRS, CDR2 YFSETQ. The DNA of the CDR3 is TGCGCCAGCAGCTTGGACGGCGGGAGGGCGCCCACAGATACGCAGTATTTT. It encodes CASSLDGGRAPTDTQYF.

The CDR3 spells CSARVSTSGGLGDEQFF. As DNA, the CDR3 is TGCAGTGCTAGAGTTTCGACTAGCGGGGGGCTAGGGGATGAGCAGTTCTTC. V is TRBV20-1 and J is TRBJ2-1; 13 bases are shared with TRBD2. In germline, CDR1 is DFQATT, CDR2 SNEGSKA (reference sequence). Trimming at V came to 1 base and at J to 8 bases, leaving 11 bases not matched to a gene. The CDR3 is 17 amino acids.

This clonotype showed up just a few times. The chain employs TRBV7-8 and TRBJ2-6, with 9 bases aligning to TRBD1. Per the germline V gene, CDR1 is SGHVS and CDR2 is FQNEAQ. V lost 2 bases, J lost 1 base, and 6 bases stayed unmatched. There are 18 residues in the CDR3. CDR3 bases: TGTGCCAGCAGCTTAATGGGACAGGGTACTTCTGGGGCCAACGTCCTGACTTTC. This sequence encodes CASSLMGQGTSGANVLTF.

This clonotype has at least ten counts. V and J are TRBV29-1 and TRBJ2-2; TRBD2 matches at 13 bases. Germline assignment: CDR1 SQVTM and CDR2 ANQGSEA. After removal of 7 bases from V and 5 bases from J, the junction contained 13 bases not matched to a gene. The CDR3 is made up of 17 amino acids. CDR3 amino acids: CSAAGLAGRFRTGELFF. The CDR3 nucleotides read TGCAGCGCCGCGGGACTAGCGGGACGATTTCGAACCGGGGAGCTGTTTTTT.

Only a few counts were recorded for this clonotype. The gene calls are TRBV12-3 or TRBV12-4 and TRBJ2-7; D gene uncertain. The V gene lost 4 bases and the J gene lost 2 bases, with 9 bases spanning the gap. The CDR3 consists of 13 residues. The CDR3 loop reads CASSSRPAYEQYF. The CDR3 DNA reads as TGTGCCAGCAGTTCGCGACCGGCCTACGAGCAGTACTTC.

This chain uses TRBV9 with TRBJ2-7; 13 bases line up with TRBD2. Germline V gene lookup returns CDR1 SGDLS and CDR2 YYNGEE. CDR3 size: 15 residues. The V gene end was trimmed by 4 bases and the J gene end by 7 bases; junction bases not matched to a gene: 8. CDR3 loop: CASSKGLAGASEQYF. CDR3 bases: TGTGCCAGCAGCAAAGGACTAGCGGGAGCGAGTGAGCAGTACTTC.